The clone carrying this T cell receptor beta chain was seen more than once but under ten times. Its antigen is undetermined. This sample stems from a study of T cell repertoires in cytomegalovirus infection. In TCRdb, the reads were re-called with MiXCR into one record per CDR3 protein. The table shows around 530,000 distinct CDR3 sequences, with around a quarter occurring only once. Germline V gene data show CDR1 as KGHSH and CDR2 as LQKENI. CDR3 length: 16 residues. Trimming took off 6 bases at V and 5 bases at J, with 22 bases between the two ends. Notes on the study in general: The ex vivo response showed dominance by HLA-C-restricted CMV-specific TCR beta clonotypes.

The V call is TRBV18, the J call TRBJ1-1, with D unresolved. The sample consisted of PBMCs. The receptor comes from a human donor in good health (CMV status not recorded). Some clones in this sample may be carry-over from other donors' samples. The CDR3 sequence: CASSRGPTVKFTEAFF. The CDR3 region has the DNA TGTGCCAGCTCCCGCGGTCCTACGGTCAAGTTTACTGAAGCTTTCTTT.